Each of the 23 T cell receptor beta chains below was sequenced from the same sample in a study of beta chain features in type 1 diabetes. Sequenced material consisted of expressed TCRB transcripts (all of the isolated RNA was reverse transcribed). The protocol was immunoSEQ multiplex PCR, while the TCRdb copy is restricted to in-frame clones and leaves out a portion. The data contain nearly 350,000 clones, 7.5% to 9% of them singletons. Sequenced input: central memory CD4+ T cells from blood. The origin of the receptors is a woman younger than 35 in good health.

The chain is built from TRBV28 and TRBJ2-7; a weak D match, TRBD1 (5 bases). The V gene lost 4 bases and the J gene lost 1 base, with 8 bases spanning the gap. The germline V gene has CDR1 MDHEN and CDR2 SYDVKM. The CDR3 is 13 residues long. CDR3 amino acids: CASSSPGSYEQYF. CDR3 in DNA: TGTGCCAGCAGTTCACCAGGGTCCTACGAGCAGTACTTC.

The chain is built from TRBV7-9 and TRBJ2-3, with 7 nucleotides matching TRBD2. Germline-derived CDR1 and CDR2 are SEHNR and FQNEAQ (reference sequence). The trim removed 8 bases at V and 6 bases at J, leaving 11 bases unmatched. The length of the CDR3 is 14 residues. CDR3 region: CASLEGTIMDTQYF. The CDR3 DNA reads TGTGCCAGCTTGGAGGGGACTATCATGGATACGCAGTATTTT.

The J gene is TRBJ2-5, the V gene TRBV29-1; D is possibly TRBD2 (5 bases). The germline V gene has CDR1 SQVTM and CDR2 ANQGSEA. This CDR3 has 14 amino acids. Deletions cut 6 bases from V and 5 bases from J, with 19 bases between. The CDR3, as DNA: TGCAGCGTAAGGAGACGGGGTCAGTGGGAGACCCAGTACTTC. Translation gives CSVRRRGQWETQYF.

This chain uses TRBV28 with TRBJ2-5; 9 nucleotides agree with TRBD1. With 4 bases clipped from V and 5 bases from J, the junction kept 8 bases outside the gene matches. This CDR3 has 15 amino acids. CDR1 MDHEN and CDR2 SYDVKM come from the germline V gene. The CDR3 sequence: CASSSSGQGMETQYF. The CDR3 nucleotides read TGTGCCAGCAGTTCCTCGGGACAGGGTATGGAGACCCAGTACTTC.

The gene calls are TRBV11-2 and TRBJ1-1; TRBD1 agrees at 7 bases. The CDR3 is 15 residues long. Germline CDR1 reads SGHAT; CDR2 reads FQNNGV. Trimming removed 3 bases from V and 5 bases from J; junction bases left unmatched: 9. The DNA for the CDR3 is TGTGCCAGCAGCTTCTGGACAGGCGATGGGACTGAAGCTTTCTTT. This encodes CASSFWTGDGTEAFF. The full variable domain, its missing parts supplied by reference TRBV11-2 and TRBJ1-1, is EAGVAQSPRYKIIEKRQSVAFWCNPISGHATLYWYQQILGQGPKLLIQFQNNGVVDDSQLPKDRFSAERLKGVDSTLKIQPAKLEDSAVYLCASSFWTGDGTEAFFGQGTRLTVV.

This sequence joins TRBV10-3 and TRBJ2-3; D tentatively fits TRBD1 or TRBD2 (6 bases each). The V and J ends lost 7 bases and 2 bases respectively, with 16 bases between them. This CDR3 comprises 15 residues. The germline V gene encodes CDR1 ENHRY and CDR2 SYGVKD. As DNA, the CDR3 is TGTGCCATCATGGCGGGACACCTTATCACAGATACGCAGTATTTT. Its protein product is CAIMAGHLITDTQYF.

The rearrangement links TRBV7-3 to TRBJ2-7; unclear D gene. V lost 1 base and J 6 bases, leaving 10 bases between the germline ends. The CDR3 is made up of 13 amino acids. The germline gives CDR1 SGHTA, CDR2 FQGTGA. In nucleotides, the CDR3 is TGTGCCAGCAGCTTAAACCCCAGCGCCGAGCAGTACTTC. Protein sequence: CASSLNPSAEQYF.

This clone was counted many times. The rearrangement joins TRBV5-6 to TRBJ2-7; the D is unclear. CDR3 length: 14 residues. V was trimmed by 2 bases and J by 3 bases, leaving 12 bases between them. The germline CDR1 and CDR2 sequences are SGHDT and YYEEEE. The CDR3 protein is CASSLVGPGYEQYF. The CDR3 bases are TGTGCCAGCAGCTTAGTAGGTCCAGGCTACGAGCAGTACTTC. Full variable domain (rest looked up from reference TRBV5-6 and TRBJ2-7): DAGVTQSPTHLIKTRGQQVTLRCSPKSGHDTVSWYQQALGQGPQFIFQYYEEEERQRGNFPDRFSGHQFPNYSSELNVNALLLGDSALYLCASSLVGPGYEQYFGPGTRLTVT.

The chain employs TRBV2 and TRBJ2-7; TRBD2 matches 11 bases. The CDR3 consists of 13 residues. CDR1 is SNHLY and CDR2 is FYNNEI in the germline V gene. The trim removed 6 bases at V and 6 bases at J, leaving 4 bases unmatched. CDR3 bases: TGTGCCAGCAGCCTAGCGGGAGGTGGCGAGCAGTACTTC. Its translation is CASSLAGGGEQYF. Combining the CDR3 with reference TRBV2 and TRBJ2-7 gives the whole variable domain EPEVTQTPSHQVTQMGQEVILRCVPISNHLYFYWYRQILGQKVEFLVSFYNNEISEKSEIFDDQFSVERPDGSNFTLKIRSTKLEDSAMYFCASSLAGGGEQYFGPGTRLTVT.

This sequence joins TRBV7-3 and TRBJ2-5; 10 bases agree with TRBD2. Unmatched junction bases numbered 7, after V lost 2 bases and J lost 4 bases. Germline assignment: CDR1 SGHTA and CDR2 FQGTGA. This CDR3 is 16 amino acids long. This chain's CDR3 is CASSLGLAGAGETQYF. The CDR3 nucleotides read TGTGCCAGCAGCTTAGGGCTAGCGGGAGCTGGAGAGACCCAGTACTTC.

V and J are TRBV15 and TRBJ2-3; D is tentatively TRBD1 or TRBD2 (5 bases each). This CDR3 is 13 amino acids long. Trimming shortened V by 5 bases and J by 2 bases, and 8 bases separated the two germline ends. Germline values: CDR1 LNHNV, CDR2 YYDKDF (reference sequence). The CDR3 sequence is CATSRDVTDTQYF. Here the CDR3 DNA reads TGTGCCACCAGCCGGGACGTCACAGATACGCAGTATTTT.

This clone was counted between two and nine times. The chain joins TRBV7-2 to TRBJ2-7, with D perhaps matching TRBD2 (6 bases). The germline gives CDR1 SGHTA, CDR2 FQGNSA. Trimming removed 3 bases at V and 3 bases at J, with 9 bases between. The CDR3 loop spans 13 amino acids. CDR3 loop: CASSFFGGYEQYF. CDR3 DNA: TGTGCCAGCAGCTTCTTCGGGGGCTACGAGCAGTACTTC.

This clone was seen at least ten times. The chain combines TRBV11-2 with TRBJ2-3; D may be TRBD1 (6 bases). The CDR3 covers 12 residues. From germline, CDR1 is SGHAT and CDR2 FQNNGV. Trimming took 0 bases from V and 15 from J, leaving 13 bases between them. The CDR3 region has the DNA TGTGCCAGCAGCTTAGATCGGGCAGGGGTATATTTT. Its translation: CASSLDRAGVYF.

This clone was found a few times. The chain joins TRBV7-8 to TRBJ1-1; D is undetermined. V lost 1 base to trimming and J lost 2 bases, with 17 bases between them. This CDR3 has 17 amino acids. The germline CDR1 and CDR2 sequences are SGHVS and FQNEAQ. This CDR3 reads CASSLVWGQVGNTEAFF. The CDR3 bases are TGTGCCAGCAGCTTAGTATGGGGTCAGGTAGGAAACACTGAAGCTTTCTTT.

V is TRBV4-2 and J is TRBJ2-5; 9 bases align to TRBD2. Germline CDR1 is LGHNA and CDR2 is YNFKEQ. The CDR3 is 14 residues long. V gave up 5 bases and J gave up 2 bases; unmatched junction bases: 3. CDR3 coding DNA: TGTGCCAGCAGCTATCTAGCGGGACAAGAGACCCAGTACTTC. Its translation is CASSYLAGQETQYF.

This clone was counted at least ten times. This chain links TRBV9 with TRBJ2-3, with 9 positions matching TRBD2. Per germline, CDR1 SGDLS and CDR2 YYNGEE. J was trimmed by 3 bases and V by 0 bases; bases with no gene match: 8. CDR3 size: 17 residues. In DNA, the CDR3 is TGTGCCAGCAGCGTAGGTTGGGCTAGCGGGAAGACAGATACGCAGTATTTT. Protein: CASSVGWASGKTDTQYF.

The rearrangement joins TRBV11-3 to TRBJ2-2; D tentatively fits TRBD1 or TRBD2 (5 bases each). V was pared by 3 bases and J by 7 bases, with 15 bases between. Germline V CDR1 and CDR2: SGHNT, YENEEA. The CDR3 is 15 residues long. This chain's CDR3 is CASSFGGSSLGELFF. CDR3 coding DNA: TGTGCCAGCAGCTTTGGGGGATCCAGTCTCGGGGAGCTGTTTTTT.

A few counts support this clone. The chain couples TRBV28 to TRBJ2-7; 13 nucleotides match TRBD2. CDR3 length equals 15 residues. Trimming removed 6 bases from V and 6 bases from J; junction bases left unmatched: 8. Germline V gene lookup returns CDR1 MDHEN and CDR2 SYDVKM. CDR3 bases: TGTGCCAGCAGCCAGGGGACTAGCGGGACTCCCGAGCAGTACTTC. Translated, it gives CASSQGTSGTPEQYF.

This clone has a handful of counts. This chain uses TRBV29-1 with TRBJ2-5; a possible D gene is TRBD1 (5 bases). V shed 7 bases and J shed 1 base, with 13 bases lying between them. From germline, CDR1 is SQVTM and CDR2 ANQGSEA. The CDR3 spans 13 residues. The CDR3 is CSGTDSFQETQYF. In DNA, the CDR3 is TGCAGCGGTACAGACAGTTTCCAAGAGACCCAGTACTTC. Variable domain in full (rest from reference TRBV29-1 and TRBJ2-5): SAVISQKPSRDICQRGTSLTIQCQVDSQVTMMFWYRQQPGQSLTLIATANQGSEATYESGFVIDKFPISRPNLTFSTLTVSNMSPEDSSIYLCSGTDSFQETQYFGPGTRLLVL.

This clone was seen repeatedly, ten times or more. This chain joins TRBV19 and TRBJ1-1; no definite D call. V gave up 5 bases and J gave up 7 bases, with 8 bases separating them. CDR1 and CDR2 from the germline V gene are LNHDA and SQIVND (reference sequence). The CDR3 loop spans 11 amino acids. The CDR3 sequence is CASSPGGEAFF. The CDR3 nucleotides read TGTGCCAGTAGTCCTGGAGGTGAAGCTTTCTTT.

The CDR3 region is CASSLVGRENYEQYF. The CDR3 DNA reads as TGTGCCAGCAGCTTGGTTGGGCGGGAGAATTACGAGCAGTACTTC. The genes are TRBV5-5 and TRBJ2-7, with 7 bases identical to TRBD2. The length of the CDR3 is 15 residues. The V and J ends lost 0 bases and 4 bases, in that order; junction bases with no gene match: 7. Germline-derived CDR1 and CDR2 are SGHKS and YYEKEE (reference sequence). The full variable domain, its missing parts supplied by reference TRBV5-5 and TRBJ2-7, is DAGVTQSPTHLIKTRGQQVTLRCSPISGHKSVSWYQQVLGQGPQFIFQYYEKEERGRGNFPDRFSARQFPNYSSELNVNALLLGDSALYLCASSLVGRENYEQYFGPGTRLTVT.

The chain couples TRBV7-2 to TRBJ2-2, with 7 bases that match TRBD2. Looked up from germline, CDR1 is SGHTA and CDR2 is FQGNSA. J was trimmed by 6 bases and V by 9 bases; bases with no gene match: 13. The CDR3 has 15 amino acids. CDR3 amino acids: CASKPGGSRPGELFF. The CDR3 nucleotides are TGTGCCAGTAAACCGGGCGGGAGTCGACCCGGGGAGCTGTTTTTT. The whole variable domain, remainder taken from reference TRBV7-2 and TRBJ2-2, is GAGVSQSPSNKVTEKGKDVELRCDPISGHTALYWYRQSLGQGLEFLIYFQGNSAPDKSGLPSDRFSAERTGGSVSTLTIQRTQQEDSAVYLCASKPGGSRPGELFFGEGSRLTVL.

This clone was recorded many times. The chain is built from TRBV19 and TRBJ1-2; maybe TRBD1 (5 bases). CDR1 LNHDA and CDR2 SQIVND come from the germline V gene (reference sequence). This CDR3 has 9 residues. V was trimmed by 9 bases and J by 7 bases, leaving 6 bases between them. CDR3 amino acids: CASGGGYTF. For the CDR3, the DNA is TGTGCCAGCGGGGGTGGCTACACCTTC.